Listed below are T cell receptor beta chains from one sample, sequenced in a study of blood T cells in healthy people across ages. TCRdb itself ran the 5' RACE reads through MiXCR, one entry per CDR3 protein. Here the sample spans some 800,000 distinct CDR3 sequences, more than 40% being singletons. The source material was blood. These receptors were obtained from a man in his 60s in good health. Each CDR3 is given with its conserved first and last residue. A D gene is named only where the DNA matches it firmly. A clone size is listed for some rows: how often the clone was seen (once, few, many), or a class if it is expanded.

J gene: TRBJ2-7
V gene: TRBV20-1
clone size: NA
D gene: NA
CDR3 protein: CSARDPTRGDEQYF
CDR3 DNA: TGCAGTGCTAGAGACCCAACTAGAGGAGACGAGCAGTACTTC

J gene: TRBJ1-2
V gene: TRBV11-2
clone size: NA
D gene: TRBD1
CDR3 protein: CASTPTGAYGYTF
CDR3 DNA: TGTGCCAGCACTCCGACAGGGGCCTATGGCTACACCTTC

J gene: TRBJ2-1
V gene: TRBV5-1
clone size: few
D gene: NA
CDR3 protein: CASSFERGENEQFF
CDR3 DNA: TGCGCCAGCAGCTTCGAACGGGGTGAGAATGAGCAGTTCTTC

J gene: TRBJ2-7
V gene: TRBV9
clone size: NA
D gene: TRBD2
CDR3 protein: CASSVEASGGEQYF
CDR3 DNA: TGTGCCAGCAGCGTAGAGGCTAGCGGGGGGGAGCAGTACTTC

J gene: TRBJ2-5
V gene: TRBV6-5
clone size: NA
D gene: TRBD2
CDR3 protein: CASSASGGIQETQYF
CDR3 DNA: TGTGCCAGCAGTGCTAGCGGGGGGATCCAAGAGACCCAGTACTTC

J gene: TRBJ2-7
V gene: TRBV9
clone size: NA
D gene: NA
CDR3 protein: CASSVSRDAREQYF
CDR3 DNA: TGTGCCAGCAGCGTCTCCCGGGACGCTCGCGAGCAGTACTTC

J gene: TRBJ2-7
V gene: TRBV4-3
clone size: NA
D gene: NA
CDR3 protein: CASSQEGPRSSYEQYF
CDR3 DNA: TGCGCCAGCAGCCAAGAGGGGCCCAGGTCTTCCTACGAGCAGTACTTC

J gene: TRBJ2-5
V gene: TRBV6-5
clone size: few
D gene: NA
CDR3 protein: CASRPDGRLQETQYF
CDR3 DNA: TGTGCCAGTAGACCCGATGGGCGGTTGCAAGAGACCCAGTACTTC

J gene: TRBJ2-5
V gene: TRBV5-1
clone size: NA
D gene: TRBD1
CDR3 protein: CASSLIPTLRTGVSSYNEQYF
CDR3 DNA: TGCGCCAGCAGCTTAATACCTACCTTGCGGACAGGAGTGAGCTCCTACAATGAGCAGTACTTC

J gene: TRBJ2-3
V gene: TRBV4-3
clone size: NA
D gene: NA
CDR3 protein: CASSQDTNGDPRTDTQYF
CDR3 DNA: TGCGCCAGCAGCCAAGATACGAATGGCGATCCCCGCACAGATACGCAGTATTTT

J gene: TRBJ2-7
V gene: TRBV7-9
clone size: few
D gene: TRBD1
CDR3 protein: CASSSTGERTVDYEQYF
CDR3 DNA: TGTGCCAGCAGCTCCACAGGGGAGAGAACGGTTGACTACGAGCAGTACTTC

J gene: TRBJ1-6
V gene: TRBV21-1
clone size: few
D gene: NA
CDR3 protein: CASSNLENSPLHF
CDR3 DNA: TGTGCCAGCAGCAATCTAGAAAATTCACCCCTCCACTTT

J gene: TRBJ2-3
V gene: TRBV20-1
clone size: NA
D gene: TRBD2
CDR3 protein: CSANYRGGKDTQYF
CDR3 DNA: TGCAGTGCTAATTATCGGGGGGGCAAAGATACGCAGTATTTT

J gene: TRBJ2-7
V gene: TRBV10-1
clone size: many
D gene: TRBD1
CDR3 protein: CASSEYRGGYEQYF
CDR3 DNA: TGCGCCAGCAGTGAGTACAGGGGCGGCTACGAGCAGTACTTC

J gene: TRBJ2-4
V gene: TRBV24-1
clone size: NA
D gene: NA
CDR3 protein: CATSDPTEGNIQYF
CDR3 DNA: TGTGCCACCAGTGATCCCACCGAAGGAAACATTCAGTACTTC

J gene: TRBJ2-6
V gene: TRBV29-1
clone size: NA
D gene: TRBD2
CDR3 protein: CSVARGVSGANVLTF
CDR3 DNA: TGCAGCGTCGCTCGGGGGGTCTCTGGGGCCAACGTCCTGACTTTC

J gene: TRBJ1-1
V gene: TRBV7-9
clone size: NA
D gene: NA
CDR3 protein: CASSLGSSDAFF
CDR3 DNA: TGTGCCAGCAGCTTGGGCTCCTCGGACGCTTTCTTT

J gene: TRBJ2-5
V gene: TRBV11-2
clone size: NA
D gene: TRBD2
CDR3 protein: CASRGGLAGAKTQYF
CDR3 DNA: TGTGCCAGTAGGGGGGGACTAGCGGGAGCAAAGACCCAGTACTTC

J gene: TRBJ2-7
V gene: TRBV6-5
clone size: few
D gene: TRBD1
CDR3 protein: CASRQGAREQYF
CDR3 DNA: TGTGCCAGCAGACAGGGGGCGCGGGAGCAGTACTTC

J gene: TRBJ1-1
V gene: TRBV7-2
clone size: NA
D gene: NA
CDR3 protein: CASRSQVYTEAFF
CDR3 DNA: TGTGCCAGCAGGTCCCAGGTTTACACTGAAGCTTTCTTT

J gene: TRBJ1-5
V gene: TRBV12-3/TRBV12-4
clone size: NA
D gene: NA
CDR3 protein: CASSLAAGPQHF
CDR3 DNA: TGTGCCAGCAGTTTAGCCGCAGGGCCCCAGCATTTT

J gene: TRBJ2-7
V gene: TRBV6-2/TRBV6-3
clone size: few
D gene: NA
CDR3 protein: CASSYSLLSYEQYF
CDR3 DNA: TGTGCCAGCAGTTACTCGCTCCTCTCCTACGAGCAGTACTTC

J gene: TRBJ2-3
V gene: TRBV25-1
clone size: NA
D gene: NA
CDR3 protein: CASSEQEATDTQYF
CDR3 DNA: TGTGCCAGCAGTGAACAGGAGGCCACAGATACGCAGTATTTT

J gene: TRBJ2-5
V gene: TRBV5-5
clone size: NA
D gene: TRBD2
CDR3 protein: CASSLLLAEETQYF
CDR3 DNA: TGTGCCAGCAGCTTGTTACTAGCGGAGGAGACCCAGTACTTC

J gene: TRBJ2-1
V gene: TRBV7-6
clone size: NA
D gene: TRBD2
CDR3 protein: CASSLDSGGYNEQFF
CDR3 DNA: TGTGCCAGCAGCTTGGATAGCGGGGGGTACAATGAGCAGTTCTTC

J gene: TRBJ2-1
V gene: TRBV20-1
clone size: few
D gene: TRBD2
CDR3 protein: CSGASGGQSYNEQFF
CDR3 DNA: TGCAGTGGGGCTAGCGGGGGCCAATCCTACAATGAGCAGTTCTTC

J gene: TRBJ2-7
V gene: TRBV4-3
clone size: NA
D gene: TRBD2
CDR3 protein: CASSRVRGAQYEQYF
CDR3 DNA: TGCGCCAGCAGCCGAGTGCGGGGGGCCCAATACGAGCAGTACTTC

J gene: TRBJ2-1
V gene: TRBV27
clone size: NA
D gene: NA
CDR3 protein: CASSLKESSYNEQFF
CDR3 DNA: TGTGCCAGCAGTTTGAAGGAAAGCTCCTACAATGAGCAGTTCTTC

J gene: TRBJ1-1
V gene: TRBV20-1
clone size: NA
D gene: TRBD1
CDR3 protein: CSARGQGASNTEAFF
CDR3 DNA: TGCAGTGCTAGGGGACAGGGGGCATCGAACACTGAAGCTTTCTTT

J gene: TRBJ2-3
V gene: TRBV7-2
clone size: few
D gene: TRBD1
CDR3 protein: CASSSGQGSTDTQYF
CDR3 DNA: TGTGCCAGCAGCTCCGGACAGGGTAGCACAGATACGCAGTATTTT

J gene: TRBJ1-6
V gene: TRBV20-1
clone size: NA
D gene: TRBD1
CDR3 protein: CSAISTGVDNSPLHF
CDR3 DNA: TGCAGTGCGATCTCTACAGGGGTTGATAATTCACCCCTCCACTTT

J gene: TRBJ2-7
V gene: TRBV2
clone size: NA
D gene: NA
CDR3 protein: CASSEKGHHSYEQYF
CDR3 DNA: TGTGCCAGCAGTGAAAAAGGACACCATTCCTACGAGCAGTACTTC

J gene: TRBJ2-1
V gene: TRBV5-1
clone size: many
D gene: TRBD1
CDR3 protein: CASSSGTGKYNEQFF
CDR3 DNA: TGCGCCAGCAGCAGCGGGACAGGGAAATACAATGAGCAGTTCTTC

J gene: TRBJ2-1
V gene: TRBV18
clone size: few
D gene: NA
CDR3 protein: CASSPPTDEQFF
CDR3 DNA: TGTGCCAGCTCACCACCTACGGATGAGCAGTTCTTC

J gene: TRBJ2-4
V gene: TRBV5-6
clone size: NA
D gene: TRBD1
CDR3 protein: CASSSGQGKNIQYF
CDR3 DNA: TGTGCCAGCAGTTCCGGACAGGGCAAAAACATTCAGTACTTC

J gene: TRBJ1-2
V gene: TRBV2
clone size: few
D gene: TRBD1
CDR3 protein: CASSPTGEGIESGYTF
CDR3 DNA: TGTGCCAGCAGCCCGACAGGGGAGGGCATCGAATCGGGCTACACCTTC

J gene: TRBJ1-2
V gene: TRBV14
clone size: NA
D gene: TRBD1
CDR3 protein: CACSRPGQGAFDNYGYTF
CDR3 DNA: TGTGCCTGCAGCCGACCGGGACAGGGCGCCTTTGACAACTATGGCTACACCTTC

J gene: TRBJ2-7
V gene: TRBV27
clone size: few
D gene: NA
CDR3 protein: CASSSPPIYEQYF
CDR3 DNA: TGTGCCAGCAGTAGTCCCCCTATTTACGAGCAGTACTTC

J gene: TRBJ1-4
V gene: TRBV24-1
clone size: NA
D gene: NA
CDR3 protein: CATSDSHGGKLFF
CDR3 DNA: TGTGCCACCAGTGATTCGCACGGTGGAAAACTGTTTTTT

J gene: TRBJ1-2
V gene: TRBV20-1
clone size: NA
D gene: TRBD1
CDR3 protein: CSARLGTVSGYTF
CDR3 DNA: TGCAGTGCTAGATTAGGGACAGTGAGTGGCTACACCTTC

J gene: TRBJ1-1
V gene: TRBV20-1
clone size: NA
D gene: TRBD1
CDR3 protein: CSGRDSVEAFF
CDR3 DNA: TGCAGTGGGCGGGACAGTGTTGAAGCTTTCTTT

J gene: TRBJ2-1
V gene: TRBV28
clone size: NA
D gene: TRBD2
CDR3 protein: CASRDPGLAGGSYNERFF
CDR3 DNA: TGTGCCAGCAGAGATCCGGGACTAGCGGGGGGCTCCTACAATGAGCGGTTCTTC

J gene: TRBJ2-1
V gene: TRBV3-1
clone size: once
D gene: NA
CDR3 protein: CACSQVLGNEQFF
CDR3 DNA: TGTGCCTGCAGCCAGGTACTAGGCAATGAGCAGTTCTTC

J gene: TRBJ2-5
V gene: TRBV5-1
clone size: NA
D gene: TRBD2
CDR3 protein: CASGLGPGLLQETQYF
CDR3 DNA: TGCGCCAGCGGCTTGGGCCCGGGACTACTCCAAGAGACCCAGTACTTC

J gene: TRBJ2-7
V gene: TRBV9
clone size: few
D gene: NA
CDR3 protein: CASSVELGGYEQYF
CDR3 DNA: TGTGCCAGCAGCGTAGAACTAGGGGGCTACGAGCAGTACTTC

J gene: TRBJ2-7
V gene: TRBV20-1
clone size: NA
D gene: TRBD1
CDR3 protein: CSARETGSYEQYF
CDR3 DNA: TGCAGTGCTAGAGAGACAGGGTCCTACGAGCAGTACTTC

J gene: TRBJ2-5
V gene: TRBV7-9
clone size: NA
D gene: TRBD2
CDR3 protein: CASSLLRGDQETQYF
CDR3 DNA: TGTGCCAGCAGTTTGCTACGGGGGGATCAAGAGACCCAGTACTTC

J gene: TRBJ1-6
V gene: TRBV5-1
clone size: NA
D gene: NA
CDR3 protein: CASSSGNTNSPLHF
CDR3 DNA: TGCGCCAGCAGCTCGGGTAACACCAATTCACCCCTCCACTTT

J gene: TRBJ2-3
V gene: TRBV20-1
clone size: few
D gene: NA
CDR3 protein: CSARFLRGWADTQYF
CDR3 DNA: TGCAGTGCTAGATTTCTCCGGGGCTGGGCAGATACGCAGTATTTT

J gene: TRBJ2-1
V gene: TRBV29-1
clone size: once
D gene: TRBD2
CDR3 protein: CSVGGLAGVDEQFF
CDR3 DNA: TGCAGCGTTGGAGGGCTAGCGGGAGTCGATGAGCAGTTCTTC

J gene: TRBJ2-1
V gene: TRBV20-1
clone size: NA
D gene: TRBD2
CDR3 protein: CSARAGLAGANEQFF
CDR3 DNA: TGCAGTGCTAGAGCGGGACTAGCGGGGGCCAATGAGCAGTTCTTC

J gene: TRBJ1-6
V gene: TRBV12-3/TRBV12-4
clone size: NA
D gene: NA
CDR3 protein: CASSLSTGINSPLHF
CDR3 DNA: TGTGCCAGCAGTTTATCGACAGGCATTAATTCACCCCTCCACTTT

J gene: TRBJ1-1
V gene: TRBV12-3/TRBV12-4
clone size: NA
D gene: NA
CDR3 protein: CASSSLLGVGTEAFF
CDR3 DNA: TGTGCCAGCAGCTCTCTTTTGGGGGTAGGGACTGAAGCTTTCTTT

J gene: TRBJ2-5
V gene: TRBV6-1
clone size: NA
D gene: NA
CDR3 protein: CASSVPGAPETQYF
CDR3 DNA: TGTGCCAGCAGTGTGCCGGGGGCGCCGGAGACCCAGTACTTC

J gene: TRBJ2-7
V gene: TRBV7-2
clone size: many
D gene: NA
CDR3 protein: CASSLGSLYEQYF
CDR3 DNA: TGTGCCAGCAGCCTTGGGTCTTTGTACGAGCAGTACTTC